These 23 T cell receptor beta chains share one sample of origin, sequenced in a study of OX40 agonist ivuxolimab in advanced cancers. Using immunoSEQ multiplex PCR, the repertoire was profiled, and TCRdb retains in-frame clones only, with some absent. The table has roughly 64,000 clones, about 85% seen once. The starting material was CD4+ or CD8+ T cells sorted from blood, obtained in a trial of the OX40 agonist ivuxolimab. These receptor sequences come from an adult with an advanced solid tumor such as melanoma, head and neck, liver or kidney cancer.

This clone was recorded only once. V is TRBV30 and J is TRBJ2-7, with TRBD1 matching 7 bases. Trimming removed 7 bases from V and 3 bases from J; junction bases left unmatched: 18. CDR1 is GTSNPN and CDR2 is SVGIG in the germline V gene (reference sequence). The CDR3 contains 16 residues. The CDR3 spells CASTGTAYRADYEQYF. CDR3 in DNA: TGTGCCTCGACCGGGACAGCCTACCGCGCCGACTACGAGCAGTACTTC.

The chain uses TRBV7-9 and TRBJ1-5, with D perhaps TRBD1 (5 bases). The V end was cut by 4 bases, the J end by 0 bases, with 13 bases between. Germline CDR1 reads SEHNR; CDR2 reads FQNEAQ (reference sequence). The CDR3 has 16 residues. The CDR3 reads CASSSGTPPSNQPQHF. The CDR3 DNA reads as TGTGCCAGCAGCTCAGGGACTCCACCTAGCAATCAGCCCCAGCATTTT.

The rearrangement joins TRBV29-1 to TRBJ2-2; D gene unclear. Germline loops: CDR1 SQVTM, CDR2 ANQGSEA. The CDR3 consists of 13 residues. V was pared by 3 bases and J by 0 bases, with 5 bases between. The CDR3 sequence: CSVDQANTGELFF. The CDR3 nucleotides are TGCAGCGTTGACCAGGCGAACACCGGGGAGCTGTTTTTT.

DNA of the CDR3: TGTGCCAGCAGTGATCCGGGACACAACTACGAGCAGTACTTC. This translates into CASSDPGHNYEQYF. The V and J genes are TRBV28 and TRBJ2-7; TRBD1 might be the D (6 bases). V lost 5 bases, J lost 3 bases, and 14 bases lay in between. Germline CDR1 is MDHEN and CDR2 is SYDVKM. The CDR3 has 14 residues.

The rearrangement links TRBV21-1 to TRBJ2-7; the table assigns TRBD1, which was not confirmed against the DNA. TRBV21-1 is reported as a pseudogene. This CDR3 has 15 amino acids. The CDR3 bases are TGTGCCAGCAGCAAAGACCCAGGGGGCGTCTGGAAGCAGTACTTC. The encoded protein is CASSKDPGGVWKQYF.

Note on this clone: A junction boundary mismatches the germline segment, possibly from a read error. V usage is TRBV4-1 and J usage is TRBJ1-2; D is possibly TRBD1 (5 bases). Germline CDR1 reads MGHRA; CDR2 reads YSYEKL. The length of the CDR3 is 15 residues. CDR3 DNA: TGCGCCAGCCGCCACGAGGACACAAGAAGCTATGGCTACACCTTC. Its protein product is CASRHEDTRSYGYTF.

The chain couples TRBV7-2 to TRBJ1-5, with D maybe TRBD1 (6 bases). The V gene lost 1 base and the J gene lost 7 bases, with 14 bases spanning the gap. The CDR3 has 15 residues. Germline CDR1 SGHTA, CDR2 FQGNSA. In DNA, the CDR3 is TGTGCCAGCAGCTTAGAGTTGCGGAGGGGGCAGCCCCAGCATTTT. It is translated as CASSLELRRGQPQHF.

The V gene is TRBV7-3, the J gene TRBJ2-2; tentatively, D is TRBD1 or TRBD2 (5 bases each). The V end was cut by 2 bases, the J end by 3 bases, with 16 bases between. Germline V gene lookup returns CDR1 SGHTA and CDR2 FQGTGA. This CDR3 region has 17 residues. In nucleotides, the CDR3 is TGTGCCAGCAGCTTAGGGAGCGCAGGGCTTGACACCGGGGAGCTGTTTTTT. It translates to CASSLGSAGLDTGELFF.

This clone was seen a handful of times. This chain uses TRBV5-1 with TRBJ2-2; D is unresolved. This CDR3 is built from 13 residues. Germline CDR1 and CDR2: SGHRS and YFSETQ. V shed 0 bases and J shed 3 bases, with 3 bases lying between them. The CDR3 sequence: CASSLGHTGELFF. CDR3 in DNA: TGCGCCAGCAGCTTGGGTCACACCGGGGAGCTGTTTTTT.

The chain employs TRBV6-1 and TRBJ1-2, with D unresolved. V was trimmed by 6 bases and J by 2 bases, leaving 13 bases between them. The CDR3 has 14 residues. Germline V gene lookup returns CDR1 MNHNS and CDR2 SASEGT. CDR3 residues: CASSNPRGNYGYTF. CDR3 in DNA: TGTGCCAGCAGCAACCCACGAGGGAACTATGGCTACACCTTC.

About this clone itself: Other DNA sequences of this sample code for an identical CDR3. The chain combines TRBV5-1 with TRBJ1-1; D perhaps matches TRBD1 (5 bases). V lost 0 bases and J lost 1, with 10 bases in between. Germline V gene data show CDR1 as SGHRS and CDR2 as YFSETQ. This CDR3 region has 15 residues. The CDR3 protein is CASSLAGGSNTEAFF. The DNA of the CDR3 is TGCGCCAGCAGCTTGGCCGGGGGGTCGAACACTGAAGCTTTCTTT.

The J gene is TRBJ1-2, the V gene TRBV11-1; D unclear. The CDR3 has 13 residues. Per germline, CDR1 SGHAT and CDR2 FQDESV (reference sequence). V lost 6 bases to trimming and J lost 8 bases, with 16 bases between them. The CDR3 coding sequence is TGTGCCAGCAGGCCAAGCGGGGAGGAAGGCTACACCTTC. Protein sequence: CASRPSGEEGYTF.

This chain connects TRBV6-1 to TRBJ2-5, with D perhaps TRBD1 (5 bases). The V and J ends lost 2 bases and 5 bases respectively, with 9 bases between them. Germline-derived CDR1 and CDR2 are MNHNS and SASEGT. The CDR3 is 13 residues long. The DNA of the CDR3 is TGTGCCAGCAGTGAACCCCCAGGGGAGACCCAGTACTTC. Translating gives CASSEPPGETQYF.

The genes are TRBV28 and TRBJ2-1; TRBD2 aligns across 11 bases. Germline lookup yields CDR1 MDHEN and CDR2 SYDVKM. The V segment lost 5 bases and the J segment 15 bases; nucleotides outside the gene matches: 9. The CDR3 runs to 13 residues. CDR3 coding DNA: TGTGCCAGCAGTACCCTAGCGGGAGGATTTCCGTTCTTC. Residues: CASSTLAGGFPFF.

V and J are TRBV2 and TRBJ2-3; 11 bases fit TRBD2. Trimming removed 0 bases from V and 2 bases from J; junction bases left unmatched: 7. There are 18 residues in the CDR3. Germline V CDR1 and CDR2: SNHLY, FYNNEI. The CDR3, as DNA: TGTGCCAGCAGTGAAGCTCCACCGGGACTAGCGGCCACAGATACGCAGTATTTT. Amino acids: CASSEAPPGLAATDTQYF.

The chain combines TRBV7-2 with TRBJ1-1; no firm D call. Trimming stripped 2 bases from V and 2 bases from J, with 12 bases between. This CDR3 spans 15 amino acids. Per germline, CDR1 SGHTA and CDR2 FQGNSA. CDR3 residues: CASSLFGPINTEAFF. Written as DNA, the CDR3 is TGTGCCAGCAGCTTATTTGGACCGATTAACACTGAAGCTTTCTTT.

This clone showed up just once. The gene calls are TRBV2 and TRBJ1-1, with D possibly being TRBD1 (6 bases). The CDR3 contains 14 residues. The germline V gene encodes CDR1 SNHLY and CDR2 FYNNEI. V gave up 6 bases and J gave up 4 bases, with 15 bases separating them. CDR3 loop: CASRVTQGGTEAFF. The CDR3 DNA follows: TGTGCCAGCAGAGTAACACAGGGTGGCACTGAAGCTTTCTTT.

V and J are TRBV6-6 and TRBJ2-7; TRBD1 matches 7 bases. Germline V gene data show CDR1 as MNHNY and CDR2 as SVGAGI (reference sequence). This CDR3 contains 11 residues. Trimming removed 2 bases from V and 13 bases from J; junction bases left unmatched: 5. CDR3 amino acids: CASSYDGQVYF. In nucleotides, the CDR3 is TGTGCCAGCAGTTACGATGGACAGGTTTACTTC.

The V gene is TRBV7-2, the J gene TRBJ1-2; D is uncertain. Trimming removed 5 bases from V and 1 base from J, with 17 bases in between. The CDR3 loop spans 16 amino acids. The V gene's germline CDR1 is SGHTA and CDR2 FQGNSA. The CDR3 loop is CASSLDPRAFNYGYTF. Written as DNA, the CDR3 is TGTGCCAGCAGCCTAGATCCCCGGGCGTTTAACTATGGCTACACCTTC.

The rearrangement uses TRBV29-1 and TRBJ1-2; D gene uncertain. CDR1 and CDR2 (germline): SQVTM, ANQGSEA. This CDR3 has 11 amino acids. Between the trimmed V and J ends, which lost 3 bases and 8 bases, there was a span of 10 bases. DNA for the CDR3: TGCAGCGTTGACCCGGGAGGGGGCTACACCTTC. This codes for CSVDPGGGYTF.

The chain links TRBV7-6 to TRBJ2-2; D is unresolved. This CDR3 is built from 12 residues. From germline, CDR1 is SGHVS and CDR2 FNYEAQ. Trimming took off 0 bases at V and 6 bases at J, with 2 bases between the two ends. CDR3 in DNA: TGTGCCAGCAGCTTAGCCTCCGGGGAGCTGTTTTTT. Translating gives CASSLASGELFF.

This clone was detected only once. This chain uses TRBV2 with TRBJ2-3, with 7 bases aligning to TRBD2. Germline trimming cut 2 bases from V and 2 bases from J; bases unmatched to any gene: 1. The CDR3 runs 14 residues. Germline CDR1 is SNHLY and CDR2 is FYNNEI. The chain's CDR3 is CASSELADTDTQYF. CDR3 nucleotides: TGTGCCAGCAGTGAACTAGCGGACACAGATACGCAGTATTTT.

The gene calls are TRBV5-1 and TRBJ1-1, with 7 nucleotides matching TRBD1. Trimming cost V 4 bases and J 3 bases; bases outside gene matches: 6. Germline V gene data show CDR1 as SGHRS and CDR2 as YFSETQ. The CDR3 has 14 amino acids. CDR3 sequence (DNA): TGCGCCAGCAGCCTGGGACAGACTTACACTGAAGCTTTCTTT. Translating gives CASSLGQTYTEAFF.